This T cell receptor beta chain came from a study of T cell repertoires in ileal Crohn's disease. This CDR3 comprises 15 residues. V was shortened by 2 bases and J by 3 bases, with 10 bases between the two germline ends. Germline values: CDR1 MNHEY, CDR2 SVGAGI. Time point: neoterminal ileum biopsy at postoperative endoscopy, about 6 months after surgery. Using immunoSEQ multiplex PCR, the repertoire was profiled, and TCRdb retains in-frame clones only, with some absent. The profile shows some 10,000 clones, more than 70% of them singletons. This chain connects TRBV6-5 to TRBJ2-2; D is possibly TRBD1 (5 bases). This receptor was taken from an adult with Crohn's disease. The sample comprised ileal tissue. CDR3 sequence reads: CASSYGHTDTGELFF. In DNA form, the CDR3 reads TGTGCCAGCAGTTACGGACACACCGACACCGGGGAGCTGTTTTTT.